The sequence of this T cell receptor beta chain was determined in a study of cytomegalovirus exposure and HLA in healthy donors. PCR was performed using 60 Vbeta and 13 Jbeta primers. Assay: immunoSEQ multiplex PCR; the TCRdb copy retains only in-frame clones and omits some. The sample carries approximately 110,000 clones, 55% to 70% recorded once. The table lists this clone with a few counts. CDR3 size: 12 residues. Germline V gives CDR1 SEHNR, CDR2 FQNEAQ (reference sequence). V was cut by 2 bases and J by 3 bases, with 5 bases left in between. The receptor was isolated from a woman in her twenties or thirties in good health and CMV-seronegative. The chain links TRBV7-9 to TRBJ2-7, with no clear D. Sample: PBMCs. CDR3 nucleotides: TGTGCCAGCAGCTTAAGCAACTACGAGCAGTACTTC. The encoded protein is CASSLSNYEQYF.